A single sample is the source of the 17 T cell receptor beta chains below, sequenced in a study of control samples from healthy donors and cancer patients (TCRdb year 2020). The library was prepared using the immunoSEQ multiplex PCR assay. Imported from immuneACCESS, the table was reduced by TCRdb to in-frame sequences with V and J called. These copies leave out some clones; in studies compared against another copy, an unresolved V gene accounts for under half, and the cause of the remainder is not known. This sample lists approximately 71,000 clones; 89% were detected once. The top ten hold 15% to 20% of the sample. Material: PBMCs. The source of these receptors is a man in his 60s with lung cancer.

The chain couples TRBV5-1 to TRBJ2-5; possibly TRBD2 for D (5 bases). Germline V gene sequence: CDR1 SGHRS, CDR2 YFSETQ. The CDR3 runs to 13 residues. Trimming cost V 0 bases and J 7 bases, with 10 bases left between them. CDR3 amino acids: CASSLELDATQYF. The CDR3 nucleotides are TGCGCCAGCAGCTTGGAACTAGACGCGACCCAGTACTTC.

J is TRBJ1-2 and V is TRBV5-4, with D possibly matching TRBD1 (6 bases). CDR3 length equals 13 residues. CDR1 is SGHNT and CDR2 is YYREEE in the germline V gene (reference sequence). Trimming stripped 0 bases from V and 5 bases from J, with 8 bases between. CDR3 loop: CASSLGGAYGYTF. The CDR3 DNA sequence: TGTGCCAGCAGCTTGGGGGGGGCGTATGGCTACACCTTC.

The rearrangement links TRBV27 to TRBJ1-5; 7 bases fit TRBD1. This CDR3 region has 17 residues. CDR1 and CDR2 (germline): MNHEY, SMNVEV (reference sequence). Losses at the gene ends were 1 base for V and 5 bases for J; bases not matched to a gene: 11. The CDR3 nucleotides read TGTGCCAGCAGTTTATTGTGGCAGGGGGGATACCATCAGCCCCAGCATTTT. Protein product: CASSLLWQGGYHQPQHF.

This clone was found once. The chain recombines TRBV30 with TRBJ1-1; D remains ambiguous. This CDR3 comprises 14 residues. Germline CDR1 and CDR2: GTSNPN and SVGIG (reference sequence). V shed 0 bases and J shed 0 bases, with 8 bases lying between them. The DNA for the CDR3 is TGTGCCTGGAGTGTCGGGCGGGTGAACACTGAAGCTTTCTTT. Its protein is CAWSVGRVNTEAFF.

This clone was found a few times. The rearrangement uses TRBV4-1 and TRBJ2-7; maybe TRBD2 (5 bases). Germline CDR1 MGHRA, CDR2 YSYEKL. The CDR3 consists of 15 residues. Trimming took 3 bases from V and 4 from J, leaving 16 bases between them. The CDR3, as DNA: TGCGCCAGCAGCCACCCGGGAACCGCTGGTTACGAGCAGTACTTC. It encodes CASSHPGTAGYEQYF.

The CDR3 region has the DNA TGTGCCAGCAGTGCCCGACAGAAAAATGAGCAGTTCTTC. Its protein is CASSARQKNEQFF. V is TRBV6-6 and J is TRBJ2-1; a possible D gene is TRBD1 (5 bases). Deletions cut 5 bases from V and 7 bases from J, with 12 bases between. The length of the CDR3 is 13 residues. Looked up from germline, CDR1 is MNHNY and CDR2 is SVGAGI (reference sequence).

This clone showed up just once. The gene calls are TRBV7-9 and TRBJ1-4, with no clear D. The CDR3 loop spans 14 amino acids. V gave up 5 bases and J gave up 7 bases, with 14 bases separating them. The V gene's germline CDR1 is SEHNR and CDR2 FQNEAQ (reference sequence). The CDR3: CASSQPPVSEKLFF. The CDR3 DNA reads TGTGCCAGCAGCCAGCCGCCAGTCAGTGAAAAACTGTTTTTT.

The V call is TRBV6-5, the J call TRBJ2-7, with D possibly being TRBD2 (5 bases). This CDR3 contains 14 residues. CDR1 is MNHEY, CDR2 SVGAGI, per germline. Trimming took off 6 bases at V and 0 bases at J, with 12 bases between the two ends. Written as DNA, the CDR3 is TGTGCCAGCAGACCGGGGATGAGCTCCTACGAGCAGTACGTC. Amino acids: CASRPGMSSYEQYV.

V usage is TRBV5-8 and J usage is TRBJ1-4; D not certain. The CDR3 contains 14 residues. Trimming shortened V by 5 bases and J by 8 bases, and 16 bases separated the two germline ends. The germline V gene has CDR1 SGHTS and CDR2 YDEGEE. The CDR3: CASRSAPHEEKLFF. The CDR3, as DNA: TGTGCCAGCAGGTCGGCGCCCCATGAGGAAAAACTGTTTTTT.

This clone was recorded once. The CDR3 DNA reads TGCGCCAGCAGCTTGGAAGGGGGCAATGAAAAACTGTTTTTT. It encodes CASSLEGGNEKLFF. The chain uses TRBV5-1 and TRBJ1-4; 7 nucleotides agree with TRBD1. CDR1 and CDR2 from the germline V gene are SGHRS and YFSETQ. V shed 0 bases, J shed 5 bases, and the junction held 1 base outside the gene matches. The length of the CDR3 is 14 residues. Using reference TRBV5-1 and TRBJ1-4 for the parts outside the CDR3, the full variable domain is KAGVTQTPRYLIKTRGQQVTLSCSPISGHRSVSWYQQTPGQGLQFLFEYFSETQRNKGNFPGRFSGRQFSNSRSEMNVSTLELGDSALYLCASSLEGGNEKLFFGSGTQLSVL.

The V call is TRBV5-4, the J call TRBJ1-2, with 11 bases fitting TRBD1. This CDR3 is 15 amino acids long. CDR1 and CDR2 from the germline V gene are SGHNT and YYREEE (reference sequence). With V trimmed by 4 bases and J by 3 bases, 5 bases remained unmatched. The CDR3 is CASSGAGQGDYGYTF. The CDR3 DNA follows: TGTGCCAGCAGCGGAGCGGGACAGGGGGACTATGGCTACACCTTC.

The V call is TRBV6-1, the J call TRBJ1-3; no firm D call. The V and J ends lost 2 bases and 2 bases respectively, with 4 bases between them. This CDR3 contains 13 residues. CDR1 is MNHNS and CDR2 is SASEGT in the germline V gene. The CDR3: CASSEWAGNTIYF. CDR3 in DNA: TGTGCCAGCAGTGAATGGGCTGGAAACACCATATATTTT.

The chain has TRBV7-6 and TRBJ2-2; D is perhaps TRBD2 (5 bases). Trimming took off 3 bases at V and 4 bases at J, with 12 bases between the two ends. CDR1 and CDR2 (germline): SGHVS, FNYEAQ. CDR3 size: 15 residues. DNA for the CDR3: TGTGCCAGCAGCTTCCCAGCGGAGATCACCGGGGAGCTGTTTTTT. Residues: CASSFPAEITGELFF.

This clone was detected only once. The gene calls are TRBV30 and TRBJ1-5; no clear D gene. CDR1 and CDR2 from the germline V gene are GTSNPN and SVGIG (reference sequence). V lost 3 bases to trimming and J lost 9 bases, with 15 bases between them. The CDR3 is 13 residues long. Here the CDR3 reads CAWSPDASRPQHF. The CDR3 bases are TGTGCCTGGAGCCCGGACGCCAGTCGGCCCCAGCATTTT.

J is TRBJ1-6 and V is TRBV7-9; perhaps TRBD1 as D (5 bases). V lost 1 base to trimming and J lost 0 bases, with 10 bases between them. Looked up from germline, CDR1 is SEHNR and CDR2 is FQNEAQ (reference sequence). The CDR3 consists of 17 residues. The CDR3 region is CASSLGGRNSYNSPLHF. The CDR3, as DNA: TGTGCCAGCAGCTTAGGGGGGAGGAACTCCTATAATTCACCCCTCCACTTT. The full variable domain, in which reference TRBV7-9 and TRBJ1-6 provide the parts outside the CDR3, is DTGVSQNPRHKITKRGQNVTFRCDPISEHNRLYWYRQTLGQGPEFLTYFQNEAQLEKSRLLSDRFSAERPKGSFSTLEIQRTEQGDSAMYLCASSLGGRNSYNSPLHFGNGTRLTVT.

The V and J genes are TRBV24-1 and TRBJ2-3; TRBD2 matches at 7 bases. V gave up 11 bases and J gave up 3 bases; unmatched junction bases: 7. Germline CDR1 is KGHDR and CDR2 is SFDVKD. This CDR3 spans 13 amino acids. The CDR3 sequence is CAKKVAGTDTQYF. The DNA of the CDR3 is TGTGCCAAAAAGGTAGCGGGTACAGATACGCAGTATTTT.

The CDR3, as DNA: TGTGCCAGCAGTTACTCAGGACAGGGAGATGGCTACACCTTC. This translates into CASSYSGQGDGYTF. The chain couples TRBV6-5 to TRBJ1-2; TRBD1 aligns across 8 bases. The germline CDR1 and CDR2 sequences are MNHEY and SVGAGI. This CDR3 comprises 14 residues. The V gene end was trimmed by 0 bases and the J gene end by 6 bases; junction bases not matched to a gene: 3.